This record looks at one T cell receptor (beta chain) sequence and its context. Its antigen remains unknown. This sample stems from a study of beta chain features in type 1 diabetes. General study points: Fewer junction insertions and more nucleotide deletions appeared in type 1 diabetes patients.

Isolated RNA was reverse transcribed in full, so expressed TCRB transcripts were sequenced. TCRdb's copy holds only in-frame clones and misses some; the assay was immunoSEQ multiplex PCR. Among some 400,000 clones listed, about 14% were seen once. The CDR3 consists of 13 residues. Germline values: CDR1 SQVTM, CDR2 ANQGSEA. V lost 7 bases, J lost 0 bases, and 10 bases lay in between. The specimen was naive CD4+ T cells from blood. The clonotype was recovered from a woman younger than 35 in good health. This rearrangement joins TRBV29-1 to TRBJ1-3; D is unresolved. CDR3 region: CSARKLSGNTIYF. In DNA form, the CDR3 reads TGCAGCGCCCGAAAGCTCTCTGGAAACACCATATATTTT. Based on the CDR3 plus reference TRBV29-1 and TRBJ1-3, the full variable domain is SAVISQKPSRDICQRGTSLTIQCQVDSQVTMMFWYRQQPGQSLTLIATANQGSEATYESGFVIDKFPISRPNLTFSTLTVSNMSPEDSSIYLCSARKLSGNTIYFGEGSWLTVV.